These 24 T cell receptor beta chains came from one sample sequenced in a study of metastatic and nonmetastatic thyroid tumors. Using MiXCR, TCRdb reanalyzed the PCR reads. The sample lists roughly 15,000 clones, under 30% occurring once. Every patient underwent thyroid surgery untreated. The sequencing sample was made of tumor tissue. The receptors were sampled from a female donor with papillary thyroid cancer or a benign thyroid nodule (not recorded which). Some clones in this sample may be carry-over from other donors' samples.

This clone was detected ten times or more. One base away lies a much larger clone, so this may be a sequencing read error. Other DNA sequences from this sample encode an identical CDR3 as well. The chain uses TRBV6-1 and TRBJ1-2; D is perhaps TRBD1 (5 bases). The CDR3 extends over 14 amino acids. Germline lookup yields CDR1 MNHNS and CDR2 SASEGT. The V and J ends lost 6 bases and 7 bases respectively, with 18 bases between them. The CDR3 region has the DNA TGTGCCAGCAGCCCTTCGGGCAGGGAACGTGGCTACACCTTC. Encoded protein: CASSPSGRERGYTF.

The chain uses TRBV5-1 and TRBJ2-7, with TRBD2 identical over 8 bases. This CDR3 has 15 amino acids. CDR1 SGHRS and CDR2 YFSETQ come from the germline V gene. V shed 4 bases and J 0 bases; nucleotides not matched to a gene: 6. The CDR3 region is CASSGGLGISYEQYF. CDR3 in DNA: TGCGCCAGCAGCGGGGGACTAGGGATCTCCTACGAGCAGTACTTC.

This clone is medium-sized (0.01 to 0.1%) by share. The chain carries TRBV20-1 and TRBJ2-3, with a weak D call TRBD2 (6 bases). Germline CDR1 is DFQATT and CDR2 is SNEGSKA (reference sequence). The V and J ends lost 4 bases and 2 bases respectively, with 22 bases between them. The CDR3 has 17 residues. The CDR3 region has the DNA TGCAGTGCTACTTCGGCTCCGGGGACTCCCTACACAGATACGCAGTATTTT. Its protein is CSATSAPGTPYTDTQYF.

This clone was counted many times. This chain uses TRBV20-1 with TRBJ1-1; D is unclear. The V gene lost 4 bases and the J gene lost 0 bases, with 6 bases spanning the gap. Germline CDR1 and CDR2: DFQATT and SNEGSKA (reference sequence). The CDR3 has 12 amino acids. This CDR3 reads CSATRMNTEAFF. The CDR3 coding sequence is TGCAGTGCTACCAGGATGAACACTGAAGCTTTCTTT.

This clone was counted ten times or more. Written as DNA, the CDR3 is TGTGCCAGCAGCTTAGGAGTCCGCGGGAGGGCTAGAGGGGAGACCCAGTACTTC. Encoded protein: CASSLGVRGRARGETQYF. The chain combines TRBV7-2 with TRBJ2-5; 9 bases line up with TRBD2. Germline V gene lookup returns CDR1 SGHTA and CDR2 FQGNSA. J lost 5 bases, V lost 1 base, and 14 bases had no gene match. The CDR3 is 18 amino acids.

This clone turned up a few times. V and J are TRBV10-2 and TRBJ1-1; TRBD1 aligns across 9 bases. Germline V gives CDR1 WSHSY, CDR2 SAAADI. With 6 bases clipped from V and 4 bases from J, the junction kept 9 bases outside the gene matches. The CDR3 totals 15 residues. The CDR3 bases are TGCGCCAGCAGACGATCGGGACAGGGTGGCACTGAAGCTTTCTTT. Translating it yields CASRRSGQGGTEAFF.

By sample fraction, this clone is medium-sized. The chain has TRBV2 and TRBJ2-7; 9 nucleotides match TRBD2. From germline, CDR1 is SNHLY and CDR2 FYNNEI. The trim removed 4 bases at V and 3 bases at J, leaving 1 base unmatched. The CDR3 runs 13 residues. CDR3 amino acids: CASSVSGSYEQYF. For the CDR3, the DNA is TGTGCCAGCAGTGTTAGCGGGAGCTACGAGCAGTACTTC.

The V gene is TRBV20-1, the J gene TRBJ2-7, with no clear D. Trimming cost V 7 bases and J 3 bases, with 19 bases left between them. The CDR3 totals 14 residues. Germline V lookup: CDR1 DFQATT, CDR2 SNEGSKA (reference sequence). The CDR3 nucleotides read TGCAGTGTCGTCGTGACCCCAACTTACTACGAGCAGTACTTC. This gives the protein CSVVVTPTYYEQYF.

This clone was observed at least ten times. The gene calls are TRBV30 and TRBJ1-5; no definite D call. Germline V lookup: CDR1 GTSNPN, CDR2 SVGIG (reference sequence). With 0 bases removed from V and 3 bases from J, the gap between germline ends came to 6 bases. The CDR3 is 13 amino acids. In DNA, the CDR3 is TGTGCCTGGAGTGTAGGGAACAATCAGCCCCAGCATTTT. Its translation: CAWSVGNNQPQHF.

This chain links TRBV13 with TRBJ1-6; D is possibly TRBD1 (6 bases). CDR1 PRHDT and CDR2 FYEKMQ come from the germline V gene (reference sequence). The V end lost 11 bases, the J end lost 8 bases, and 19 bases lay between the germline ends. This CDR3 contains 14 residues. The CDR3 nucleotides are TGTGCCTGCCGGGGGCAGTTGAGTGATTCACCCCTCCACTTT. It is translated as CACRGQLSDSPLHF.

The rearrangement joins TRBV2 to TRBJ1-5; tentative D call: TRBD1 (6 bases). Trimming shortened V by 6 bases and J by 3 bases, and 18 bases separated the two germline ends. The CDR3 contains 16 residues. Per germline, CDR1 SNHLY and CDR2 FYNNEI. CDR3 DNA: TGTGCCAGCAGACTAACATTGGGGGGGCTCAATCAGCCCCAGCATTTT. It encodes CASRLTLGGLNQPQHF.

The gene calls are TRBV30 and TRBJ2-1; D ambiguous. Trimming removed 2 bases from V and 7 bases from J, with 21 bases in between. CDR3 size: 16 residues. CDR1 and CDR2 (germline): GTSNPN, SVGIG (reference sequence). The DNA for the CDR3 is TGTGCCTGGAGTCCACCTCCACCCCTCCCGAGGAATGAGCAGTTCTTC. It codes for CAWSPPPPLPRNEQFF.

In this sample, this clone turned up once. The CDR3, as DNA: TGTGCCACCAGGGAGATAGACCAAGAGACCCAGTACTTC. Its translation: CATREIDQETQYF. V and J are TRBV15 and TRBJ2-5; the D is unclear. The CDR3 length is 13 residues. V was pared by 6 bases and J by 0 bases, with 8 bases between. Germline V gene sequence: CDR1 LNHNV, CDR2 YYDKDF (reference sequence).

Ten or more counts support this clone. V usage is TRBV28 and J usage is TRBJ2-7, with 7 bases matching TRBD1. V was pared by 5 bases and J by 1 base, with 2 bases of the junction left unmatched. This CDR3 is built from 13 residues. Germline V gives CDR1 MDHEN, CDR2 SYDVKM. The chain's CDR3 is CASSPGQSYEQYF. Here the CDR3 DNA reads TGTGCCAGCAGTCCGGGACAGTCCTACGAGCAGTACTTC.

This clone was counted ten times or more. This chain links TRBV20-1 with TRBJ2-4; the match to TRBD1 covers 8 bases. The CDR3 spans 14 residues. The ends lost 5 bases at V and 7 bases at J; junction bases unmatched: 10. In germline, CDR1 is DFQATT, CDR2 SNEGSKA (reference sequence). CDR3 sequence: CSAGTGASGNIQYF. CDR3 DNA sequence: TGCAGTGCTGGGACAGGCGCCTCGGGTAACATTCAGTACTTC.

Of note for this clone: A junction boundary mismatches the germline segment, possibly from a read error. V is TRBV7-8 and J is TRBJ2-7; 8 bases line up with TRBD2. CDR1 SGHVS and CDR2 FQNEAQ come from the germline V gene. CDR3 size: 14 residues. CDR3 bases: TGTACCAGCAGCTTTCTGCGGGGGGCTAACGAGCAGTACTTC. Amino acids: CTSSFLRGANEQYF.

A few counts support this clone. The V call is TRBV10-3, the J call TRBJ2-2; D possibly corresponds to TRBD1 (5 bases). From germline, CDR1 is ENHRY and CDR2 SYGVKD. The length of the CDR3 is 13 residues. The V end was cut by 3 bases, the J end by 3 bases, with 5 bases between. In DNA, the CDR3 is TGTGCCATCAGTGACAGGGACACCGGGGAGCTGTTTTTT. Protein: CAISDRDTGELFF.

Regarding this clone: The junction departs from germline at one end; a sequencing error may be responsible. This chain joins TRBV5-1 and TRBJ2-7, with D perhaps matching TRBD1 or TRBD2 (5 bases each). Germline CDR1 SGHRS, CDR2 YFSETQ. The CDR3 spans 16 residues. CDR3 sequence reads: CDSSRSPGPDPYEQYF. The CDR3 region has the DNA TGCGACAGCAGCAGAAGTCCGGGACCAGACCCCTACGAGCAGTACTTC.

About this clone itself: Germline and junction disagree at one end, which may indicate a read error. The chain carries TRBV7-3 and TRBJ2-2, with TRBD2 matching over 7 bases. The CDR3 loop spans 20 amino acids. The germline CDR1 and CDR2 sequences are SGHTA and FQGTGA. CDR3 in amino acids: CASILKGLTSLPTNTGDLFF. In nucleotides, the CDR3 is TGTGCCAGCATCTTAAAGGGCCTGACTAGCCTCCCCACGAACACCGGGGATCTGTTTTTT.

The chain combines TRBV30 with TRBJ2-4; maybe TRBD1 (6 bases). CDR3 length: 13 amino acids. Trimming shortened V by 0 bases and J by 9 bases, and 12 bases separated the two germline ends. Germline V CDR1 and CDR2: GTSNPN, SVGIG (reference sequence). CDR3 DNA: TGTGCCTGGAGTGTTGTGGACAGTCCCATTCAGTACTTC. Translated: CAWSVVDSPIQYF.

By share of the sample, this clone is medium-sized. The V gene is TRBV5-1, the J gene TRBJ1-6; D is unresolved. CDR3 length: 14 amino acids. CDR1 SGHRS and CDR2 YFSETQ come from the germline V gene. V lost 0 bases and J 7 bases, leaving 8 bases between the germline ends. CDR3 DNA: TGCGCCAGCAGCTTGGACGTCGGGAATTCACCCCTCCACTTT. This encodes CASSLDVGNSPLHF.

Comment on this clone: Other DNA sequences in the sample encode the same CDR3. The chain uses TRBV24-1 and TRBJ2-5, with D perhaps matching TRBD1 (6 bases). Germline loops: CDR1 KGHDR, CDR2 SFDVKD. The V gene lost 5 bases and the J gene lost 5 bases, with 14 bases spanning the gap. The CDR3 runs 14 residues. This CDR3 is CATSVPGARETQYF. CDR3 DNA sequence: TGTGCCACCAGTGTTCCAGGGGCACGTGAGACCCAGTACTTC.

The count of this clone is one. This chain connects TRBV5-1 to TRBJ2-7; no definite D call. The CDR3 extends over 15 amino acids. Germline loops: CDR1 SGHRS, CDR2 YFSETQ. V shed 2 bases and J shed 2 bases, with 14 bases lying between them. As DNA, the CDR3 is TGCGCCAGCAGCTTCCGCCTTGGACCCGCCTACGAGCAGTACTTC. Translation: CASSFRLGPAYEQYF.

CDR3 sequence (DNA): TGCGCCAGCAGCTGGGGACTAGCGGGAGTGGAGTACAATGAGCAGTTCTTC. It encodes CASSWGLAGVEYNEQFF. The V gene is TRBV5-1, the J gene TRBJ2-1; TRBD2 aligns across 14 bases. The ends lost 3 bases at V and 4 bases at J; junction bases unmatched: 6. Germline-derived CDR1 and CDR2 are SGHRS and YFSETQ. The CDR3 is made up of 17 amino acids.